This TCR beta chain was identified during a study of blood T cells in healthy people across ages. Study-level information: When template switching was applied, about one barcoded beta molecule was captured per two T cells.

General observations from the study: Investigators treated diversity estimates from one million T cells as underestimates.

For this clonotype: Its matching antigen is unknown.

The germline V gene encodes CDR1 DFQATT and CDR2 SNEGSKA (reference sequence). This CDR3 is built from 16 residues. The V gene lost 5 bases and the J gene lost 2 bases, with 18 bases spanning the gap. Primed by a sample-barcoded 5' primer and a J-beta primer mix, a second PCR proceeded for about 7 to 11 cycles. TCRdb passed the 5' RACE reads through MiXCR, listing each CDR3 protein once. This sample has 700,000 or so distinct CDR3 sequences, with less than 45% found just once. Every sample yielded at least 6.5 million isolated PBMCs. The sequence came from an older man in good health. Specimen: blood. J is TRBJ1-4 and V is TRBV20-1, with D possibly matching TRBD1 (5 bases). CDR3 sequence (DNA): TGCAGTGCTCCGCTAGGGACCGGGGGTACTAATGAAAAACTGTTTTTT. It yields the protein CSAPLGTGGTNEKLFF.